The 22 T cell receptor beta chains given below trace back to one sample, sequenced in a study of metastatic and nonmetastatic thyroid tumors. Treatment of any kind had been given to no patient before thyroid surgery. TCRdb re-clonotyped the PCR reads through MiXCR. The sample has roughly 72,000 clones, roughly 18% seen once. The sample consisted of blood. These receptors all come from a female donor with papillary thyroid cancer or a benign thyroid nodule (not recorded which). Some clones in this sample may be carry-over from other donors' samples.

This clone was detected ten times or more. The CDR3: CASSSPGRFKDYGYTF. CDR3 DNA sequence: TGTGCCAGCAGTTCCCCGGGGAGGTTTAAGGACTATGGCTACACCTTC. V and J are TRBV28 and TRBJ1-2; D is ambiguous. This CDR3 region has 16 residues. V shed 4 bases and J shed 3 bases, with 18 bases lying between them. Per the germline V gene, CDR1 is MDHEN and CDR2 is SYDVKM.

The J gene is TRBJ1-3, the V gene TRBV11-1, with 8 bases identical to TRBD1. The CDR3 extends over 15 amino acids. V gave up 5 bases and J gave up 2 bases; unmatched junction bases: 5. CDR1 is SGHAT, CDR2 FQDESV, per germline (reference sequence). The CDR3 reads CASSKTGETGNTIYF. The CDR3 DNA follows: TGTGCCAGCAGCAAGACAGGGGAAACTGGAAACACCATATATTTT.

This clone was seen repeatedly, ten times or more. V usage is TRBV2 and J usage is TRBJ1-1, with 7 positions matching TRBD1. This CDR3 region has 15 residues. From germline, CDR1 is SNHLY and CDR2 FYNNEI. V lost 2 bases and J lost 2; bases outside the gene matches: 5. CDR3 nucleotides: TGTGCCAGCAGTGAAATGGGACAGCAAAACACTGAAGCTTTCTTT. Translation gives CASSEMGQQNTEAFF. Filled out from reference TRBV2 and TRBJ1-1, the complete variable domain reads EPEVTQTPSHQVTQMGQEVILRCVPISNHLYFYWYRQILGQKVEFLVSFYNNEISEKSEIFDDQFSVERPDGSNFTLKIRSTKLEDSAMYFCASSEMGQQNTEAFFGQGTRLTVV.

This clone was counted ten times or more. The rearrangement uses TRBV20-1 and TRBJ1-1; tentatively, D is TRBD1 (6 bases). From germline, CDR1 is DFQATT and CDR2 SNEGSKA (reference sequence). The ends were cut back, 7 bases at V and 0 bases at J, with 15 bases in the middle. The CDR3 runs 14 residues. CDR3 coding DNA: TGCAGTGTTAGGAGGACAGACTTGAACACTGAAGCTTTCTTT. Encoded protein: CSVRRTDLNTEAFF.

This clone has a count of ten or more. V gene TRBV5-1 combines with J gene TRBJ2-7, with 7 bases fitting TRBD2. Germline V gene data show CDR1 as SGHRS and CDR2 as YFSETQ. This CDR3 has 15 amino acids. The J segment lost 3 bases and the V segment lost 0 bases, leaving 6 bases of the junction unmatched. This CDR3 is CASSLVYGRNYEQYF. CDR3 DNA: TGCGCCAGCAGCTTGGTATACGGGAGGAACTACGAGCAGTACTTC.

This clone was counted many times. The rearrangement joins TRBV6-4 to TRBJ2-6; the D gene is possibly TRBD1 (6 bases). Germline loops: CDR1 MRHNA, CDR2 SNTAGT. This CDR3 contains 17 residues. The V and J ends lost 4 bases and 0 bases respectively, with 13 bases between them. This CDR3 is CASSGGKGVSGANVLTF. DNA of the CDR3: TGTGCCAGCAGTGGGGGAAAGGGGGTCTCTGGGGCCAACGTCCTGACTTTC.

This clone has at least ten counts. The chain uses TRBV9 and TRBJ2-2; 10 bases agree with TRBD1. This CDR3 is 17 amino acids long. The ends lost 3 bases at V and 4 bases at J; junction bases unmatched: 9. CDR1 SGDLS and CDR2 YYNGEE come from the germline V gene. In nucleotides, the CDR3 is TGTGCCAGCAGCGACGGACAGGGGGTGATCTTCACCGGGGAGCTGTTTTTT. Protein sequence: CASSDGQGVIFTGELFF.

This clone was seen a few times. A read error is possible here, since a much larger clone lies one base away. This chain connects TRBV20-1 to TRBJ2-7; D gene unclear. Germline V lookup: CDR1 DFQATT, CDR2 SNEGSKA (reference sequence). V lost 4 bases and J lost 2, with 12 bases in between. There are 13 residues in the CDR3. The CDR3: CSATGMGTYEQYF. The DNA for the CDR3 is TGCAGTGCTACTGGGATGGGAACCTACGAGCAGTACTTC.

The sample holds many counts of this clone. The CDR3 sequence is CASSFVRELNQPQHF. For the CDR3, the DNA is TGTGCCAGCAGTTTTGTCAGGGAACTCAATCAGCCCCAGCATTTT. The V call is TRBV27, the J call TRBJ1-5; D possibly corresponds to TRBD1 (5 bases). Germline CDR1 reads MNHEY; CDR2 reads SMNVEV (reference sequence). Trimming removed 3 bases at V and 3 bases at J, with 12 bases between. The CDR3 sequence is 15 residues long.

This sequence joins TRBV14 and TRBJ1-2, with unresolved D. The CDR3 runs to 17 residues. The germline V and J ends were trimmed by 3 bases and 2 bases, with 19 bases remaining between them. Germline V gene sequence: CDR1 SGHDN, CDR2 FVKESK. The CDR3 DNA reads TGTGCCAGCAGCCACCCGATCCGGGATCGAGGGAACTATGGCTACACCTTC. Amino acids: CASSHPIRDRGNYGYTF.

This clone was observed a few times. The J gene is TRBJ1-1, the V gene TRBV2; D perhaps matches TRBD1 (6 bases). Germline V gene sequence: CDR1 SNHLY, CDR2 FYNNEI. Trimming took off 9 bases at V and 3 bases at J, with 14 bases between the two ends. The CDR3 sequence is 13 residues long. Written as DNA, the CDR3 is TGTGCCAGTACAGGGTTGCTGTACACTGAAGCTTTCTTT. Translated: CASTGLLYTEAFF.

In its sample, this clone was seen many times. The chain couples TRBV28 to TRBJ2-7, with TRBD1 matching 7 bases. V was clipped by 2 bases and J by 6 bases; unmatched bases: 13. This CDR3 has 16 amino acids. CDR1 is MDHEN, CDR2 SYDVKM, per germline. CDR3: CASSLEEGTVGAEQYF. The CDR3 DNA reads as TGTGCCAGCAGTTTAGAGGAAGGGACAGTTGGGGCCGAGCAGTACTTC.

The chain links TRBV9 to TRBJ2-2; 7 bases agree with TRBD1. V was pared by 3 bases and J by 4 bases, with 3 bases of the junction left unmatched. The CDR3 extends over 14 amino acids. Germline CDR1 is SGDLS and CDR2 is YYNGEE. CDR3 amino acids: CASSAGQITGELFF. CDR3 coding DNA: TGTGCCAGCAGCGCGGGACAGATCACCGGGGAGCTGTTTTTT.

This clone was found many times. It may be a read error: a sequence one base away is much more abundant. Because it lacks the conserved phenylalanine or tryptophan at the end, this CDR3 is likely a read error. The same CDR3 can be traced to other DNA sequences in this sample. The gene calls are TRBV12-3 or TRBV12-4 and TRBJ2-1, with 9 bases aligning to TRBD1. The V segment lost 7 bases and the J segment 9 bases; nucleotides outside the gene matches: 13. This CDR3 comprises 15 residues. The CDR3 region has the DNA TGTGCCAGCACCCCCGGGGGACAGGGTTCGAGTGAGCAGTTCCTC. It yields the protein CASTPGGQGSSEQFL.

The table lists this clone with many counts. The chain uses TRBV10-2 and TRBJ2-1; no definite D call. CDR1 WSHSY and CDR2 SAAADI come from the germline V gene. The CDR3 has 14 residues. Between the trimmed V and J ends, which lost 2 bases and 9 bases, there was a span of 14 bases. The CDR3 DNA follows: TGCGCCAGCAGTGAGGCCACCACCCTGGGTGAGCAGTTCTTC. This gives the protein CASSEATTLGEQFF.

This clone was observed at least ten times. The V call is TRBV10-3, the J call TRBJ2-5, with D perhaps TRBD2 (5 bases). Per germline, CDR1 ENHRY and CDR2 SYGVKD. CDR3 size: 13 residues. This chain's CDR3 is CASETGNAGTQYF. Here the CDR3 DNA reads TGTGCTTCCGAGACGGGAAACGCAGGGACCCAGTACTTC.

This clone was counted many times. The chain joins TRBV20-1 to TRBJ2-3; a weak D match, TRBD2 (6 bases). Trimming left V 0 bases short and J 0 bases short, with 10 bases between. The CDR3 contains 15 residues. Germline CDR1 DFQATT, CDR2 SNEGSKA (reference sequence). Here the CDR3 DNA reads TGCAGTGCTAGAGATAACGGACTAAGCACAGATACGCAGTATTTT. As protein: CSARDNGLSTDTQYF.

Details on this clone: Compared with germline, one end of the junction differs, possibly owing to a read error. This chain links TRBV12-3 or TRBV12-4 with TRBJ1-2; D gene unclear. The CDR3 consists of 12 residues. DNA for the CDR3: TGTGCCAGCATCTCCCTAAGATATGTCTACACCTTC. Its protein product is CASISLRYVYTF.

This clone was detected many times. J is TRBJ1-1 and V is TRBV18; D gene unclear. Germline CDR1 is KGHSH and CDR2 is LQKENI. The length of the CDR3 is 15 residues. The V and J ends lost 1 base and 3 bases respectively, with 12 bases between them. In DNA form, the CDR3 reads TGTGCCAGCTCACCACAGGGTCACCGGGACACTGAAGCTTTCTTT. Residues: CASSPQGHRDTEAFF.

The sample holds many counts of this clone. The chain has TRBV5-1 and TRBJ2-2, with D maybe TRBD1 (5 bases). Trimming pared 0 bases from V and 8 bases from J, leaving 11 bases between. The CDR3 extends over 14 amino acids. CDR1 and CDR2 from the germline V gene are SGHRS and YFSETQ. The CDR3 coding sequence is TGCGCCAGCAGCTTGGAGGGGTCCTCAGGGGAGCTGTTTTTT. It encodes CASSLEGSSGELFF.

This clone has at least ten counts. The V and J genes are TRBV11-1 and TRBJ2-3; D may correspond to TRBD1 or TRBD2 (6 bases each). Germline CDR1 SGHAT, CDR2 FQDESV (reference sequence). The CDR3 is 16 amino acids. V was shortened by 0 bases and J by 3 bases, with 13 bases between the two germline ends. The CDR3 DNA reads TGTGCCAGCAGCTTAGCGGAGGGGGGAGTAACAGATACGCAGTATTTT. Its translation is CASSLAEGGVTDTQYF. The complete variable domain, with remaining parts taken from reference TRBV11-1 and TRBJ2-3, reads EAEVAQSPRYKITEKSQAVAFWCDPISGHATLYWYRQILGQGPELLVQFQDESVVDDSQLPKDRFSAERLKGVDSTLKIQPAELGDSAMYLCASSLAEGGVTDTQYFGPGTRLTVL.

This clone was counted at least ten times. The J gene is TRBJ2-2, the V gene TRBV7-9; D not certain. The V gene lost 7 bases and the J gene lost 1 base, with 10 bases spanning the gap. CDR3 length equals 14 residues. CDR1 and CDR2 from the germline V gene are SEHNR and FQNEAQ (reference sequence). The CDR3 DNA reads as TGTGCCAGCACCTCCTGGGAGAACACCGGGGAGCTGTTTTTT. Encoded protein: CASTSWENTGELFF.